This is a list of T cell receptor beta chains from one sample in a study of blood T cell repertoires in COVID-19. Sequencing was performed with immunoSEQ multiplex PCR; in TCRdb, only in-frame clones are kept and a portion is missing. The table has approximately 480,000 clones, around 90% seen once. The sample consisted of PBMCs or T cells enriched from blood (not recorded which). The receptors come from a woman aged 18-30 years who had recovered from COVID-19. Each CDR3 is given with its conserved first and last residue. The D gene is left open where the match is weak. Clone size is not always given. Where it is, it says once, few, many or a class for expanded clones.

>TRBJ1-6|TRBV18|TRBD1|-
CASSPRTGADSPLHF
TGTGCCAGCTCACCCAGGACAGGGGCGGATTCACCCCTCCACTTT
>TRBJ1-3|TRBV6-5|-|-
CASSSRDPSGNTIYF
TGTGCCAGCAGCAGCCGGGATCCCTCTGGAAACACCATATATTTT
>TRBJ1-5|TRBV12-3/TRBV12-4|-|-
CASRGGANQPQHF
TGTGCCAGCAGGGGGGGGGCTAATCAGCCCCAGCATTTT
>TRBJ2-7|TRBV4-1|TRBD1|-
CASSSRDRGYEQYF
TGCGCCAGCAGCTCCCGGGACAGGGGCTACGAGCAGTACTTC
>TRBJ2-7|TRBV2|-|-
CASSARISYEQYF
TGTGCCAGCAGTGCGAGGATTTCCTACGAGCAGTACTTC
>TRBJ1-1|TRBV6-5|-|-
CASSSTRTVVNTEAFF
TGTGCCAGCAGTTCAACCCGGACAGTCGTGAACACTGAAGCTTTCTTT
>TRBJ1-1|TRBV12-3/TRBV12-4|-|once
CASSFQGPTEAFF
TGTGCCAGCAGTTTTCAGGGGCCCACTGAAGCTTTCTTT
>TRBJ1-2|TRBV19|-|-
CASSIIGHLNYGYTF
TGTGCCAGTAGTATCATCGGTCACCTTAACTATGGCTACACCTTC
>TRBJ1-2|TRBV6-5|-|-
CASSYAGGGYTF
TGTGCCAGCAGTTACGCGGGAGGTGGCTACACCTTC
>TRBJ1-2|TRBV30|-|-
CAWSYPGNYGYTF
TGTGCCTGGAGTTACCCGGGAAACTATGGCTACACCTTC
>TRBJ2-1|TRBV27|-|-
CASSLISQRSSYNEQFF
TGTGCCAGCAGTTTAATAAGCCAGCGGAGCTCCTACAATGAGCAGTTCTTC
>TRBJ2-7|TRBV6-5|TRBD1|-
CASSRQGSYEQYF
TGTGCCAGCAGCCGACAGGGCTCCTACGAGCAGTACTTC
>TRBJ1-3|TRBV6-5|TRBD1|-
CASSRGQGGNTIYF
TGTGCCAGCAGTCGTGGACAGGGAGGTAACACCATATATTTT
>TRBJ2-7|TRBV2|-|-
CASGYGGYEQYF
TGTGCCAGCGGTTACGGGGGCTACGAGCAGTACTTC
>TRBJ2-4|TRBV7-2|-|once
CASSLSVSGLAKNIQYF
TGTGCCAGCAGCTTATCGGTTAGCGGTCTAGCCAAAAACATTCAGTACTTC
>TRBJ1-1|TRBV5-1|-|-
CASREMNTEAFF
TGCGCCAGCAGGGAGATGAACACTGAAGCTTTCTTT
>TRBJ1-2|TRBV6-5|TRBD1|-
CASSTFGQGYGYTF
TGTGCCAGCAGCACTTTTGGACAGGGGTATGGCTACACCTTC
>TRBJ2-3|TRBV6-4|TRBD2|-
CASSDSSGGDTDTQYF
TGTGCCAGCAGTGATTCTAGCGGGGGGGACACAGATACGCAGTATTTT